This TCR beta chain was documented in a study of cytomegalovirus exposure and HLA in healthy donors. Study findings and constraints: At a 0.05 false discovery rate, a later analysis found 18,000 or so TCR beta sequences to be associated with HLA alleles. TRBV6-2, TRBV6-3 and other indistinguishable V segments were excluded. The HLA-A and HLA-B alleles of most subjects were reportedly predicted accurately from TCR beta sequences.

V shed 5 bases, J shed 8 bases, and the junction held 7 bases outside the gene matches. This CDR3 has 15 residues. Looked up from germline, CDR1 is MNHNY and CDR2 is SVGAGI (reference sequence). Researchers ran the PCR with 60 Vbeta and 13 Jbeta primers. The table came from immunoSEQ multiplex PCR; TCRdb's copy has only in-frame clones and leaves some out. The repertoire holds about 150,000 clones, about 66% seen once, with over 1.5% in the top ten. Concerning this clone: As yet, its antigen is unknown.

The source of this sequence is a human donor in good health. V and J are TRBV6-6 and TRBJ2-1, with 12 bases aligning to TRBD1. Sequenced material: PBMCs. CDR3 amino acids: CASSDRDRGRDEQFF. CDR3 nucleotides: TGTGCCAGCAGTGACCGGGACAGGGGGCGCGATGAGCAGTTCTTC.